This T cell receptor beta chain was retrieved from a study of shared clonotypes between healthy human individuals. The CDR3 runs 14 residues. Unmatched junction bases numbered 3, after V lost 2 bases and J lost 2 bases. CDR1 and CDR2 from the germline V gene are SGHRS and YFSETQ. Only in-frame clones appear in the TCRdb table, and some are missing; sequencing was by immunoSEQ multiplex PCR. Here the sample spans over a million clones, approximately 97% being singletons. About this clone: Other DNA sequences in the same sample also yield this CDR3.

This clonotype was obtained from a young man in good health. J is TRBJ2-5 and V is TRBV5-1; 7 bases are shared with TRBD1. Material for sequencing was naive CD4+ T cells sorted from blood. Subset of the sample: CD45RA+ positively selected. Written as DNA, the CDR3 is TGCGCCAGCAGCTTCGGACAGGCGCAAGAGACCCAGTACTTC. Amino acids: CASSFGQAQETQYF. Full variable domain (remainder filled in from reference TRBV5-1 and TRBJ2-5): KAGVTQTPRYLIKTRGQQVTLSCSPISGHRSVSWYQQTPGQGLQFLFEYFSETQRNKGNFPGRFSGRQFSNSRSEMNVSTLELGDSALYLCASSFGQAQETQYFGPGTRLLVL.